This T cell receptor beta chain was identified in a study of CD8 T cells in ankylosing spondylitis. V lost 4 bases and J lost 0, with 5 bases in between. The CDR3 loop spans 13 amino acids. CDR1 and CDR2 (germline): KGHDR, SFDVKD. General study results and limits: Matched synovial fluid from ankylosing spondylitis patients was reported to be enriched for disease-linked clones.

About this clonotype itself: Antigen specificity is unknown.

The TCR beta libraries were generated through quantitative 5'-RACE incorporating molecular barcodes. TCRdb redid the calling of the 5' RACE reads with MiXCR, one entry per CDR3 protein. The sample has about 340,000 distinct CDR3 sequences, under 15% seen once. Material for sequencing was blood, either unsorted or a sorted T cell fraction (not recorded which). This clonotype was obtained from a male donor with ankylosing spondylitis or in good health (not recorded which). The chain links TRBV24-1 to TRBJ2-5, with D unclear. The CDR3 spells CATSDLNQETQYF. The CDR3 nucleotides are TGTGCCACCAGTGACCTCAACCAAGAGACCCAGTACTTC.